The 4 T cell receptor beta chains below all came from one sample that was sequenced in a study of T-cell reconstitution after alpha-beta-depleted transplantation in children. This sample's TCRbeta library carried unique molecular identifier barcodes. TCRdb re-called the PCR reads through MiXCR, storing one row per CDR3 protein. The sample lists about 580,000 distinct CDR3 sequences, 25% to 30% occurring once. The sample was PBMCs, taken before TCRalphabeta/CD19-depleted stem cell transplant. Receptors were obtained from a boy under two years old with Wiskott-Aldrich syndrome, due to receive a stem cell transplant.

CDR3 loop: CASNSGDSLGEQYF. The CDR3 region has the DNA TGTGCCAGCAATTCGGGGGACTCCCTCGGGGAGCAGTACTTC. The genes are TRBV12-3 or TRBV12-4 and TRBJ2-7; perhaps TRBD2 as D (6 bases). The CDR3 spans 14 residues. V lost 7 bases and J 7 bases, leaving 20 bases between the germline ends.

V usage is TRBV24-1 and J usage is TRBJ2-1; 9 bases match TRBD2. CDR1 is KGHDR, CDR2 SFDVKD, per germline. The length of the CDR3 is 14 residues. Trimming at V came to 5 bases and at J to 7 bases, leaving 5 bases not matched to a gene. This chain's CDR3 is CATSADSGRNEQFF. The DNA for the CDR3 is TGTGCCACCAGTGCCGATAGCGGGAGAAATGAGCAGTTCTTC.

The chain uses TRBV5-6 and TRBJ2-3; D ambiguous. The V end lost 2 bases, the J end lost 5 bases, and 12 bases lay between the germline ends. This CDR3 region has 14 residues. Germline V gives CDR1 SGHDT, CDR2 YYEEEE. For the CDR3, the DNA is TGTGCCAGCAGCTTATCGCAGTTTTTAGATACGCAGTATTTT. The encoded protein is CASSLSQFLDTQYF.

The rearrangement uses TRBV5-1 and TRBJ1-5; no definite D call. The ends were cut back, 4 bases at V and 7 bases at J, with 12 bases in the middle. The CDR3 covers 13 residues. Looked up from germline, CDR1 is SGHRS and CDR2 is YFSETQ. This chain's CDR3 is CASSQDGHQPQHF. The CDR3 nucleotides are TGCGCCAGCAGCCAAGACGGGCACCAGCCCCAGCATTTT.